The 27 T cell receptor beta chains below come from one sample, sequenced in a study of sequential checkpoint blockade in melanoma. Treatment reported: randomized to nivolumab then ipilimumab (arm A) or the reverse (arm B). The repertoire was sequenced with immunoSEQ multiplex PCR; TCRdb's copy has only in-frame clones and lacks some. The table shows about 5,300 clones, with around a quarter occurring only once. The sample consisted of tumor tissue (inferred from file names), taken from a patient given nivolumab and ipilimumab in sequence. These receptors originate from a human donor with melanoma.

This clone was counted between two and nine times. The rearrangement links TRBV19 to TRBJ1-3, with D tentatively TRBD1 (6 bases). CDR3 length: 15 amino acids. V was shortened by 5 bases and J by 4 bases, with 15 bases between the two germline ends. Germline assignment: CDR1 LNHDA and CDR2 SQIVND (reference sequence). The CDR3 bases are TGTGCCAGTAGTCCACGCGGGGGGCCGGGAAACACCATATATTTT. Protein sequence: CASSPRGGPGNTIYF.

In this sample, this clone turned up a few times. The chain carries TRBV6-8 and TRBJ1-2, with 8 bases matching TRBD1. Germline V CDR1 and CDR2: MNHGY, SAAAGT. The CDR3 is 13 residues long. With V trimmed by 6 bases and J by 6 bases, 6 bases remained unmatched. CDR3 coding DNA: TGTGCCAGCAGCGACAGGGGAGGAAATGGCTACACCTTC. It yields the protein CASSDRGGNGYTF.

The rearrangement joins TRBV12-5 to TRBJ2-1, with D possibly TRBD2 on 6 matching bases. This CDR3 comprises 15 residues. CDR1 and CDR2 from the germline V gene are LGHNT and FRNRAP. DNA of the CDR3: TGTGCCAGCCGGGGGTGGCGGGGAAGGGACAATGAGCAGTTCTTC. Translating it yields CASRGWRGRDNEQFF.

The chain combines TRBV14 with TRBJ2-1; 9 bases align to TRBD1. The germline V gene has CDR1 SGHDN and CDR2 FVKESK. This CDR3 region has 15 residues. With 3 bases clipped from V and 9 bases from J, the junction kept 9 bases outside the gene matches. The CDR3 nucleotides are TGTGCCAGCAGCCAGGTACAGGGGGCGCTTCGTGAGCAGTTCTTC. It translates to CASSQVQGALREQFF.

This clone is judged medium-sized. The chain has TRBV11-3 and TRBJ2-2, with 9 bases identical to TRBD1. V lost 4 bases, J lost 5 bases, and 8 bases stayed unmatched. The length of the CDR3 is 16 residues. Per the germline V gene, CDR1 is SGHNT and CDR2 is YENEEA. The CDR3, as DNA: TGTGCCAGCAGCTCACGGACAGGGGTCACGACCGGGGAGCTGTTTTTT. Translated: CASSSRTGVTTGELFF.

The chain recombines TRBV6-8 with TRBJ2-1, with 8 positions matching TRBD2. Germline CDR1 is MNHGY and CDR2 is SAAAGT. The CDR3 length is 15 residues. The V and J ends lost 0 bases and 5 bases, in that order; junction bases with no gene match: 3. For the CDR3, the DNA is TGTGCCAGCAGTTACTCAATAGCGGGACACAATGAGCAGTTCTTC. It translates to CASSYSIAGHNEQFF.

The chain has TRBV6-8 and TRBJ1-5; D unresolved. The CDR3 extends over 14 amino acids. V gave up 4 bases and J gave up 1 base, with 8 bases separating them. Germline V gene sequence: CDR1 MNHGY, CDR2 SAAAGT. CDR3 bases: TGTGCCAGCAGTTTTCAACCAAGCAATCAGCCCCAGCATTTT. It is translated as CASSFQPSNQPQHF.

This clone has only a few counts. The DNA for the CDR3 is TGCAGCGTTGAAATACCCGGAGCGGATACGCAGTATTTT. This sequence encodes CSVEIPGADTQYF. The V gene is TRBV29-1, the J gene TRBJ2-3; no clear D gene. From germline, CDR1 is SQVTM and CDR2 ANQGSEA. This CDR3 is built from 13 residues. V lost 2 bases and J lost 6, with 12 bases in between.

This clone was picked up many times. This chain uses TRBV9 with TRBJ2-5; perhaps TRBD2 as D (5 bases). Deletions cut 0 bases from V and 5 bases from J, with 14 bases between. Germline CDR1 SGDLS, CDR2 YYNGEE. This CDR3 is built from 15 residues. Here the CDR3 reads CASSVDGLARETQYF. DNA of the CDR3: TGTGCCAGCAGCGTAGATGGACTGGCGCGGGAGACCCAGTACTTC.

The chain uses TRBV25-1 and TRBJ1-2; 8 bases agree with TRBD1. The CDR3 spans 18 residues. Germline CDR1 MGHDK, CDR2 SYGVNS. V was pared by 6 bases and J by 3 bases, with 18 bases of the junction left unmatched. The chain's CDR3 is CASRLRKRTDRGDYGYTF. CDR3 coding DNA: TGTGCCAGCAGACTGCGGAAACGCACCGACAGGGGTGACTATGGCTACACCTTC.

The V and J genes are TRBV19 and TRBJ1-6; D gene unclear. Trimming shortened V by 6 bases and J by 6 bases, and 12 bases separated the two germline ends. The germline gives CDR1 LNHDA, CDR2 SQIVND (reference sequence). The CDR3 has 14 amino acids. CDR3 DNA sequence: TGTGCCAGTAGCCTTGACGGGATTAATTCACCCCTCCACTTT. Its protein product is CASSLDGINSPLHF. The variable domain in full, with the rest retrieved from reference TRBV19 and TRBJ1-6, is DGGITQSPKYLFRKEGQNVTLSCEQNLNHDAMYWYRQDPGQGLRLIYYSQIVNDFQKGDIAEGYSVSREKKESFPLTVTSAQKNPTAFYLCASSLDGINSPLHFGNGTRLTVT.

The gene calls are TRBV11-3 and TRBJ2-6; tentatively, D is TRBD2 (6 bases). V lost 3 bases and J lost 3, with 9 bases in between. CDR1 is SGHNT, CDR2 YENEEA, per germline. This CDR3 spans 15 amino acids. CDR3 sequence: CASSLEGLGANVLTF. In DNA, the CDR3 is TGTGCCAGCAGCTTGGAGGGGCTTGGGGCCAACGTCCTGACTTTC.

This chain joins TRBV14 and TRBJ1-2, with D unclear. CDR3 length: 17 residues. Germline V gene sequence: CDR1 SGHDN, CDR2 FVKESK. V dropped 1 base and J dropped 0 bases, with 15 bases sitting between them. CDR3 region: CASSQVTRWGANYGYTF. CDR3 DNA sequence: TGTGCCAGCAGCCAAGTGACACGTTGGGGAGCTAACTATGGCTACACCTTC.

This clone was counted ten times or more. V is TRBV4-1 and J is TRBJ2-2; 7 nucleotides align to TRBD2. The CDR3 sequence is 15 residues long. Germline lookup yields CDR1 MGHRA and CDR2 YSYEKL. V shed 0 bases, J shed 7 bases, and the junction held 5 bases outside the gene matches. As DNA, the CDR3 is TGCGCCAGCAGCCAAGAGGGGGGGTCAAACGGGGAGCTGTTTTTT. Its protein is CASSQEGGSNGELFF.

The chain is built from TRBV19 and TRBJ1-2; D not certain. CDR1 and CDR2 (germline): LNHDA, SQIVND (reference sequence). V gave up 6 bases and J gave up 8 bases, with 13 bases separating them. The CDR3 consists of 12 residues. CDR3 DNA: TGTGCCAGTAGCCAGACCCGAGACGGCTACACCTTC. This gives the protein CASSQTRDGYTF.

This clone rates as medium-sized. The chain uses TRBV11-3 and TRBJ2-7, with 7 bases identical to TRBD1. Trimming took 2 bases from V and 2 from J; bases not matched to a gene: 6. The CDR3 extends over 15 amino acids. Germline V gene lookup returns CDR1 SGHNT and CDR2 YENEEA. CDR3 amino acids: CASSLISGGTYEQYF. The CDR3 region has the DNA TGTGCCAGCAGCTTAATCTCAGGGGGTACCTACGAGCAGTACTTC.

This clone was detected a few times. The rearrangement joins TRBV15 to TRBJ2-3, with 7 bases that match TRBD2. Germline V gene sequence: CDR1 LNHNV, CDR2 YYDKDF (reference sequence). CDR3 length equals 16 residues. V lost 3 bases to trimming and J lost 1 base; unmatched junction nucleotides: 7. DNA of the CDR3: TGTGCCACCAGCAGGGGCGGGGGTTCTCGCACAGATACGCAGTATTTT. The encoded protein is CATSRGGGSRTDTQYF.

This clone was picked up a small number of times. The CDR3 DNA reads TGTGCCATAGGACAGGGCAGGGCCGGCAAAAACATTCAGTACTTC. It yields the protein CAIGQGRAGKNIQYF. The chain has TRBV9 and TRBJ2-4; 8 bases match TRBD1. The CDR3 totals 15 residues. The germline V gene has CDR1 SGDLS and CDR2 YYNGEE. The V and J ends lost 9 bases and 3 bases, in that order; junction bases with no gene match: 11.

The V call is TRBV11-3, the J call TRBJ2-1; no clear D gene. The CDR3 runs 15 residues. Trimming cost V 2 bases and J 9 bases, with 17 bases left between them. CDR1 is SGHNT and CDR2 is YENEEA in the germline V gene. CDR3 DNA: TGTGCCAGCAGCTTATTCAGCACCCCGGGCGGTGAGCAGTTCTTC. Amino acid sequence: CASSLFSTPGGEQFF.

This chain joins TRBV5-1 and TRBJ2-7; 12 bases are shared with TRBD1. Germline lookup yields CDR1 SGHRS and CDR2 YFSETQ. Trimming at V came to 4 bases and at J to 7 bases, leaving 6 bases not matched to a gene. The CDR3 length is 14 residues. CDR3 sequence: CASSPGQGAGEQYF. The CDR3 region has the DNA TGCGCCAGCAGCCCGGGACAGGGGGCGGGAGAGCAGTACTTC.

Concerning this clone itself: Other nucleotide sequences in the sample specify the same CDR3. The chain is built from TRBV6-8 and TRBJ1-1; a weak D match, TRBD1 (6 bases). Between the trimmed V and J ends, which lost 2 bases and 4 bases, there was a span of 11 bases. There are 14 residues in the CDR3. Germline loops: CDR1 MNHGY, CDR2 SAAAGT. DNA for the CDR3: TGTGCCAGCAGTTACCAGGGGAGAGGCACTGAAGCTTTCTTT. Residues: CASSYQGRGTEAFF.

This chain connects TRBV6-8 to TRBJ2-3; D call uncertain. In germline, CDR1 is MNHGY, CDR2 SAAAGT. Trimming took off 0 bases at V and 6 bases at J, with 19 bases between the two ends. The CDR3 loop spans 17 amino acids. CDR3 nucleotide sequence: TGTGCCAGCAGTTACTCGGCCATCCCCGCCGGACGGGATACGCAGTATTTT. Amino acid sequence: CASSYSAIPAGRDTQYF.

The gene calls are TRBV6-8 and TRBJ2-1; 11 nucleotides align to TRBD2. The J segment lost 5 bases and the V segment lost 7 bases, leaving 7 bases of the junction unmatched. The CDR3 is made up of 15 amino acids. CDR1 is MNHGY and CDR2 is SAAAGT in the germline V gene. This CDR3 reads CASKPKLAGDNEQFF. The CDR3 nucleotides read TGTGCCAGCAAGCCCAAACTAGCGGGAGACAATGAGCAGTTCTTC.

The chain has TRBV19 and TRBJ2-3; possible D gene TRBD1, 6 bases. The CDR3 consists of 14 residues. V shed 5 bases and J shed 3 bases, with 12 bases lying between them. Germline V gene sequence: CDR1 LNHDA, CDR2 SQIVND (reference sequence). The CDR3 DNA reads as TGTGCCAGTAGTCACAACAGGGATACAGATACGCAGTATTTT. This encodes CASSHNRDTDTQYF.

The chain couples TRBV19 to TRBJ1-2, with D maybe TRBD1 (5 bases). This CDR3 has 15 residues. Germline CDR1 and CDR2: LNHDA and SQIVND (reference sequence). Trimming took off 10 bases at V and 1 base at J, with 19 bases between the two ends. In DNA form, the CDR3 reads TGTGCCACCCAGACCCTGACAGACGATAACTATGGCTACACCTTC. It codes for CATQTLTDDNYGYTF.

This clone has only one observation. The rearrangement uses TRBV29-1 and TRBJ1-2, with a weak D call TRBD1 (5 bases). The germline V and J ends were trimmed by 5 bases and 0 bases, with 7 bases remaining between them. This CDR3 is 12 amino acids long. Germline CDR1 SQVTM, CDR2 ANQGSEA. The CDR3 nucleotides read TGCAGCGTTCAGGGATCTAACTATGGCTACACCTTC. Translating gives CSVQGSNYGYTF.

Relative to its sample, this clone is large (0.1 to 1%). This chain joins TRBV11-3 and TRBJ1-4; TRBD1 matches at 10 bases. Unmatched junction bases numbered 4, after V lost 4 bases and J lost 8 bases. Germline V gene data show CDR1 as SGHNT and CDR2 as YENEEA. The CDR3 is 14 residues long. For the CDR3, the DNA is TGTGCCAGCAGCTCCGGGACAGGGGTCGAAAAACTGTTTTTT. Amino acid sequence: CASSSGTGVEKLFF.